The T cell receptor (beta chain) described here comes from a study of T cell responses to AZD1222 COVID-19 vaccine. Study overall: Pooled samples include second doses given at about 4 or 12 weeks.

On this clone itself: As yet, its antigen is unknown.

Per germline, CDR1 LGHDT and CDR2 YNNKEL (reference sequence). With 0 bases removed from V and 8 bases from J, the gap between germline ends came to 14 bases. The CDR3 extends over 15 amino acids. Study outcomes and limitations: Clonal diversity may have been underestimated in mostly white British donors. Repertoires were sampled only after the peak T cell response.

The assay was immunoSEQ multiplex PCR, and TCRdb's table has in-frame clones only and misses some. The data hold roughly 97,000 clones, with nearly 95% observed a single time. V usage is TRBV3-1 (or the pseudogene TRBV3-2) and J usage is TRBJ2-1; the D is unclear. This receptor was obtained from an adult in good health. This sample comprised peripheral blood, obtained on day 0 of AZD1222 vaccination. The CDR3 DNA reads as TGTGCCAGCAGCCAAGACCGGCTGAACTTCGATGAGCAGTTCTTC. Its protein product is CASSQDRLNFDEQFF.